This T cell receptor (beta chain) was obtained from a study of cytomegalovirus exposure and HLA in healthy donors. Study-wide background: In a later analysis, the 120 or so validation repertoires were reported to have used the same platform as the roughly 700 first-cohort repertoires.

Germline V gene data show CDR1 as SGDLS and CDR2 as YYNGEE. V gave up 4 bases and J gave up 7 bases; unmatched junction bases: 10. This CDR3 is built from 15 residues. The donors were part of the validation cohort, which consisted of some 120 subjects and was separate from the first cohort of about 720 subjects. As regards this clone: What it recognizes is unknown.

Sequencing used immunoSEQ multiplex PCR; TCRdb keeps in-frame clones, though not all of them. This repertoire shows about 190,000 clones, 84% found once; its top ten account for roughly 7%. Findings and limits, study-wide: The tendency of first-cohort TCR clusters to co-occur in the roughly 120 validation repertoires was identified by a subsequent analysis. The study labeled fewer than 200 TCR beta chains cytomegalovirus-associated.

The sequenced material came from PBMCs. The chain carries TRBV9 and TRBJ1-3; TRBD1 matches 8 bases. The sequence was collected from a man aged 18 to 29 in good health and CMV-seropositive. CDR3 region: CASSPQGAGGNTIYF. The CDR3, as DNA: TGTGCCAGCAGCCCCCAGGGGGCAGGGGGCAACACCATATATTTT.